A single sample is the source of the 31 T cell receptor beta chains below, sequenced in a study of blood T cell repertoires in COVID-19. Data came from immunoSEQ multiplex PCR; TCRdb stores just in-frame clones and leaves some out. The data show approximately 250,000 clones, about 87% seen once. Sequencing was carried out using peripheral blood. These receptors all come from an older woman with COVID-19, enrolled during active disease.

V usage is TRBV25-1 and J usage is TRBJ1-3; D is unclear. V was pared by 8 bases and J by 5 bases, with 16 bases between. CDR1 MGHDK and CDR2 SYGVNS come from the germline V gene. The CDR3 spans 14 residues. In DNA, the CDR3 is TGTGCCAGCCCGTGGACCGGGATTCGAAACACCATATATTTT. It specifies CASPWTGIRNTIYF.

The chain employs TRBV6-6 and TRBJ2-3; D is unclear. V lost 0 bases and J 2 bases, leaving 9 bases between the germline ends. There are 15 residues in the CDR3. Germline CDR1 reads MNHNY; CDR2 reads SVGAGI (reference sequence). CDR3 sequence: CASSYSQRLTDTQYF. Written as DNA, the CDR3 is TGTGCCAGCAGTTACTCCCAAAGACTCACAGATACGCAGTATTTT.

This chain joins TRBV5-4 and TRBJ2-1; 11 positions agree with TRBD1. Germline V lookup: CDR1 SGHNT, CDR2 YYREEE (reference sequence). This CDR3 is built from 16 residues. J gave up 7 bases and V 4 bases, and 10 bases lay outside the gene matches. Here the CDR3 reads CASSTGQGAMVNEQFF. In DNA form, the CDR3 reads TGTGCCAGCAGCACAGGACAGGGGGCAATGGTAAATGAGCAGTTCTTC.

The V and J genes are TRBV4-2 and TRBJ2-3; TRBD2 matches 7 bases. The germline V gene has CDR1 LGHNA and CDR2 YNFKEQ. The ends lost 4 bases at V and 4 bases at J; junction bases unmatched: 8. This CDR3 is built from 15 residues. The CDR3 spells CASSLEAGLSDTQYF. CDR3 nucleotides: TGTGCCAGCAGCCTAGAAGCGGGATTATCAGATACGCAGTATTTT.

The chain combines TRBV11-2 with TRBJ1-4; 9 nucleotides align to TRBD1. V gave up 4 bases and J gave up 8 bases; unmatched junction bases: 5. The germline CDR1 and CDR2 sequences are SGHAT and FQNNGV. This CDR3 has 14 residues. CDR3 amino acids: CASSYGQGNEKLFF. The DNA of the CDR3 is TGTGCCAGCAGCTATGGACAGGGGAACGAAAAACTGTTTTTT.

V and J are TRBV5-1 and TRBJ2-1; 14 bases fit TRBD2. Germline lookup yields CDR1 SGHRS and CDR2 YFSETQ. The junction had 4 bases not matched to a gene; V was cut back by 0 bases and J by 8 bases. The CDR3 is made up of 16 amino acids. The CDR3 DNA follows: TGCGCCAGCAGCTTGGGGGGACTAGCGGGAGTGGATGAGCAGTTCTTC. Translating it yields CASSLGGLAGVDEQFF.

This chain links TRBV28 with TRBJ2-7, with TRBD1 as a possible D gene (6 bases). Trimming left V 6 bases short and J 0 bases short, with 15 bases between. The germline V gene has CDR1 MDHEN and CDR2 SYDVKM. CDR3 length: 15 residues. Here the CDR3 DNA reads TGTGCCAGCAGAAACTACAGGGACACCTCCTACGAGCAGTACTTC. Residues: CASRNYRDTSYEQYF.

The rearrangement joins TRBV4-1 to TRBJ1-2; 7 nucleotides agree with TRBD1. The CDR3 loop spans 15 amino acids. With V trimmed by 0 bases and J by 4 bases, 5 bases remained unmatched. CDR1 MGHRA and CDR2 YSYEKL come from the germline V gene. This CDR3 is CASSQEGGRGYGYTF. CDR3 DNA: TGCGCCAGCAGCCAAGAAGGGGGCCGTGGCTATGGCTACACCTTC.

V gene TRBV30 combines with J gene TRBJ2-3; no reliable D call. With 0 bases removed from V and 2 bases from J, the gap between germline ends came to 9 bases. The CDR3 contains 14 residues. Germline assignment: CDR1 GTSNPN and CDR2 SVGIG (reference sequence). The CDR3 coding sequence is TGTGCCTGGAGTGTTAACATTGACACAGATACGCAGTATTTT. Its translation is CAWSVNIDTDTQYF.

The V gene is TRBV5-3, the J gene TRBJ1-5; D is unclear. TRBV5-3 is placed among ORFs of uncertain function. This CDR3 region has 14 residues. Between the trimmed V and J ends, which lost 3 bases and 2 bases, there was a span of 9 bases. CDR3 sequence (DNA): TGTGCCAGAAGCTCGACACGCCGCAATCAGCCCCAGCATTTT. Its protein is CARSSTRRNQPQHF.

This chain joins TRBV2 and TRBJ1-5; D possibly corresponds to TRBD1 (5 bases). The CDR3 consists of 13 residues. The V and J ends lost 1 base and 9 bases respectively, with 10 bases between them. The germline V gene has CDR1 SNHLY and CDR2 FYNNEI. CDR3 residues: CASSEGRQGPQHF. In DNA form, the CDR3 reads TGTGCCAGCAGTGAAGGACGGCAGGGGCCCCAGCATTTT.

The CDR3 loop reads CASRGQGAAFF. The DNA of the CDR3 is TGTGCCAGCAGAGGACAGGGGGCGGCTTTCTTT. The chain couples TRBV6-5 to TRBJ1-1; TRBD1 matches at 11 bases. CDR1 is MNHEY and CDR2 is SVGAGI in the germline V gene. This CDR3 comprises 11 residues. V gave up 6 bases and J gave up 11 bases; unmatched junction bases: 2.

This rearrangement joins TRBV7-2 to TRBJ2-7, with 8 positions matching TRBD2. The CDR3 loop spans 16 amino acids. The V gene's germline CDR1 is SGHTA and CDR2 FQGNSA. V lost 5 bases, J lost 2 bases, and 11 bases stayed unmatched. The CDR3, as DNA: TGTGCCAGCAGCCCATCGGTGTTAGCGGGAACCTACGAGCAGTACTTC. Protein product: CASSPSVLAGTYEQYF. The full variable domain, its missing parts supplied by reference TRBV7-2 and TRBJ2-7, is GAGVSQSPSNKVTEKGKDVELRCDPISGHTALYWYRQSLGQGLEFLIYFQGNSAPDKSGLPSDRFSAERTGGSVSTLTIQRTQQEDSAVYLCASSPSVLAGTYEQYFGPGTRLTVT.

This chain connects TRBV5-6 to TRBJ1-3; 8 nucleotides agree with TRBD1. Germline V gives CDR1 SGHDT, CDR2 YYEEEE. V trimming: 4 bases; J trimming: 3 bases; junction bases outside the gene matches: 6. CDR3 length: 15 amino acids. The CDR3 sequence is CASSMTGEGGNTIYF. CDR3 nucleotide sequence: TGTGCCAGCAGCATGACAGGGGAAGGTGGAAACACCATATATTTT.

This chain uses TRBV20-1 with TRBJ1-6; TRBD1 agrees at 7 bases. This CDR3 has 14 residues. V lost 3 bases to trimming and J lost 10 bases; unmatched junction nucleotides: 9. CDR1 is DFQATT and CDR2 is SNEGSKA in the germline V gene (reference sequence). The CDR3 reads CSASFRGVGSPLHF. CDR3 DNA: TGCAGTGCTAGTTTCAGGGGGGTGGGATCACCCCTCCACTTT.

The V call is TRBV19, the J call TRBJ1-1; 9 bases map to TRBD1. There are 16 residues in the CDR3. The germline gives CDR1 LNHDA, CDR2 SQIVND (reference sequence). V shed 7 bases, J shed 0 bases, and the junction held 9 bases outside the gene matches. The CDR3 loop is CASTRGGQGMNTEAFF. CDR3 sequence (DNA): TGTGCCAGTACCCGGGGGGGACAGGGCATGAACACTGAAGCTTTCTTT.

The rearrangement joins TRBV19 to TRBJ2-3; 13 bases fit TRBD2. The CDR3 totals 13 residues. The junction had 2 bases not matched to a gene; V was cut back by 8 bases and J by 6 bases. Germline assignment: CDR1 LNHDA and CDR2 SQIVND (reference sequence). CDR3 nucleotide sequence: TGTGCCAGTGGACTAGCGGGAGTGGATACGCAGTATTTT. Amino acids: CASGLAGVDTQYF.

This clone was counted once. The V and J genes are TRBV25-1 and TRBJ1-6, with 9 bases identical to TRBD1. Unmatched junction bases numbered 5, after V lost 7 bases and J lost 7 bases. Germline values: CDR1 MGHDK, CDR2 SYGVNS. The CDR3 is made up of 14 amino acids. The CDR3 DNA sequence: TGTGCCAGCACCACAGGGGGCAACAATTCACCCCTCCACTTT. As protein: CASTTGGNNSPLHF.

The chain has TRBV6-5 and TRBJ1-2; the D gene is possibly TRBD1 (6 bases). This CDR3 is 10 amino acids long. Germline CDR1 MNHEY, CDR2 SVGAGI. CDR3 loop: CAAGQYGYTF. CDR3 sequence (DNA): TGTGCGGCAGGACAGTATGGCTACACCTTC.

The rearrangement uses TRBV5-1 and TRBJ2-2; D is possibly TRBD2 (5 bases). V was clipped by 6 bases and J by 2 bases, with 14 bases between them. The germline gives CDR1 SGHRS, CDR2 YFSETQ. The CDR3 spans 15 residues. The CDR3 DNA is TGCGCCAGCATCCCAGGCAGCGGTAACACCGGGGAGCTGTTTTTT. Protein product: CASIPGSGNTGELFF.

This chain links TRBV28 with TRBJ1-4; D is unclear. The V and J ends lost 5 bases and 7 bases respectively, with 17 bases between them. The CDR3 loop spans 15 amino acids. Germline values: CDR1 MDHEN, CDR2 SYDVKM. CDR3 protein: CASSRPGLGGEKLFF. DNA for the CDR3: TGTGCCAGCAGTCGCCCGGGCCTCGGAGGTGAAAAACTGTTTTTT.

Only one count was recorded for this clone. This chain connects TRBV5-1 to TRBJ2-2; D not resolved. Per germline, CDR1 SGHRS and CDR2 YFSETQ. V was pared by 6 bases and J by 3 bases, with 6 bases between. CDR3 length: 12 amino acids. CDR3 region: CASKIYTGELFF. As DNA, the CDR3 is TGCGCCAGCAAAATATACACCGGGGAGCTGTTTTTT.

J is TRBJ1-2 and V is TRBV11-2; D gene ambiguous. V lost 3 bases and J lost 0, with 11 bases in between. Germline CDR1 reads SGHAT; CDR2 reads FQNNGV. CDR3 length: 15 amino acids. The CDR3 reads CASSFSDTTNYGYTF. The CDR3, as DNA: TGTGCCAGCAGCTTTTCAGATACCACTAACTATGGCTACACCTTC. The full variable domain, completed using reference TRBV11-2 and TRBJ1-2, is EAGVAQSPRYKIIEKRQSVAFWCNPISGHATLYWYQQILGQGPKLLIQFQNNGVVDDSQLPKDRFSAERLKGVDSTLKIQPAKLEDSAVYLCASSFSDTTNYGYTFGSGTRLTVV.

The chain carries TRBV7-9 and TRBJ2-5; 8 bases fit TRBD2. Germline V gene sequence: CDR1 SEHNR, CDR2 FQNEAQ (reference sequence). After removal of 1 base from V and 2 bases from J, the junction contained 6 bases not matched to a gene. The CDR3 sequence is 16 residues long. CDR3 coding DNA: TGTGCCAGCAGCTTAGTGGTGACTAGCGCTCAAGAGACCCAGTACTTC. Translation gives CASSLVVTSAQETQYF.

The chain is built from TRBV6-5 and TRBJ2-2; 7 bases align to TRBD1. The CDR3 consists of 16 residues. Germline CDR1 MNHEY, CDR2 SVGAGI. The V gene end was trimmed by 2 bases and the J gene end by 2 bases; junction bases not matched to a gene: 5. The CDR3 DNA reads as TGTGCCAGCAGTTACAGGTGGACAGGAAACACCGGGGAGCTGTTTTTT. Amino acids: CASSYRWTGNTGELFF.

The V call is TRBV9, the J call TRBJ1-2; D gene unclear. Germline loops: CDR1 SGDLS, CDR2 YYNGEE. The germline V and J ends were trimmed by 4 bases and 0 bases, with 4 bases remaining between them. This CDR3 has 12 amino acids. In nucleotides, the CDR3 is TGTGCCAGCAGCAGAGCTAACTATGGCTACACCTTC. Its protein is CASSRANYGYTF.

The rearrangement links TRBV4-3 to TRBJ1-1; D remains unclear. The CDR3 extends over 13 amino acids. The V end was cut by 2 bases, the J end by 5 bases, with 9 bases between. CDR1 LGHNA and CDR2 YSLEER come from the germline V gene. For the CDR3, the DNA is TGCGCCAGCAGCCAAAGTCCCGGGACTGAAGCTTTCTTT. Protein: CASSQSPGTEAFF.

The genes are TRBV2 and TRBJ2-7; maybe TRBD1 (5 bases). V was shortened by 5 bases and J by 0 bases, with 8 bases between the two germline ends. The CDR3 spans 13 residues. CDR1 and CDR2 (germline): SNHLY, FYNNEI. The CDR3 region has the DNA TGTGCCAGCAGTTTACAGGACTCCTACGAGCAGTACTTC. Its translation is CASSLQDSYEQYF. Based on the CDR3 plus reference TRBV2 and TRBJ2-7, the full variable domain is EPEVTQTPSHQVTQMGQEVILRCVPISNHLYFYWYRQILGQKVEFLVSFYNNEISEKSEIFDDQFSVERPDGSNFTLKIRSTKLEDSAMYFCASSLQDSYEQYFGPGTRLTVT.

The V gene is TRBV10-3, the J gene TRBJ1-1; 8 positions match TRBD1. Germline values: CDR1 ENHRY, CDR2 SYGVKD. Trimming took 6 bases from V and 2 from J; bases not matched to a gene: 2. This CDR3 is 13 amino acids long. The CDR3 protein is CAIRGTGNTEAFF. In DNA form, the CDR3 reads TGTGCCATCAGGGGGACAGGTAACACTGAAGCTTTCTTT.

This chain links TRBV7-8 with TRBJ1-1; 8 nucleotides agree with TRBD1. The CDR3 contains 14 residues. V shed 5 bases and J 10 bases; nucleotides not matched to a gene: 12. In germline, CDR1 is SGHVS, CDR2 FQNEAQ. Here the CDR3 reads CASSRTGQGVVAFF. The DNA of the CDR3 is TGTGCCAGCAGCCGAACTGGACAGGGAGTCGTAGCTTTCTTT.

This chain connects TRBV7-9 to TRBJ1-4; TRBD1 matches 10 bases. The V segment lost 4 bases and the J segment 0 bases; nucleotides outside the gene matches: 2. This CDR3 region has 16 residues. Germline assignment: CDR1 SEHNR and CDR2 FQNEAQ (reference sequence). CDR3 residues: CASSSGQGATNEKLFF. CDR3 in DNA: TGTGCCAGCAGCTCTGGACAGGGGGCAACTAATGAAAAACTGTTTTTT.